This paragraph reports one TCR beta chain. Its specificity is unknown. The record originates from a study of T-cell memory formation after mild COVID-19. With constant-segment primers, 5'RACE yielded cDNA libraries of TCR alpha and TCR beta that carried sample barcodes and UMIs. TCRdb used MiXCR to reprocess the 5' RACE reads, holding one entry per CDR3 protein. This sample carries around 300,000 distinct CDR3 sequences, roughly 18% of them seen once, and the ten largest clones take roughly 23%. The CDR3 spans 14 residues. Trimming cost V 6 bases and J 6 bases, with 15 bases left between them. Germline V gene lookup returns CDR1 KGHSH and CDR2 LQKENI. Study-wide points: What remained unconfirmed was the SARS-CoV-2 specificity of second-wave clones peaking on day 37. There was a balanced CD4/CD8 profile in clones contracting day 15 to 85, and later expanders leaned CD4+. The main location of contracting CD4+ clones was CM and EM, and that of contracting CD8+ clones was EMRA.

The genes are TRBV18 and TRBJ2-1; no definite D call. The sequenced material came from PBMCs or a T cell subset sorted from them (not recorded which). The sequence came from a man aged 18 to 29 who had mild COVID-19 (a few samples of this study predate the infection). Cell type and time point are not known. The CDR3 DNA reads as TGTGCCAGCTCGCCTAGACTCGCCGGCAATGAGCAGTTCTTC. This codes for CASSPRLAGNEQFF.